These T cell receptor beta chains were read from a single sample in a study of cytomegalovirus exposure and HLA in healthy donors. The protocol was immunoSEQ multiplex PCR, while the TCRdb copy is restricted to in-frame clones and leaves out a portion. The sample has 150,000 to 250,000 clones; 65% to 80% are singletons. Sequencing used PBMCs. The receptors stem from a woman aged 30 to 39 in good health and CMV-seropositive. Both conserved end residues are part of each CDR3. D genes are given only for firm matches. Only part of the rows carry a size: once, few, many, or a class if the clone is expanded.

cdr3_aa: CASSYRSPVRGLDYGYTF
cdr3_nt: TGTGCCAGCAGTTACCGCTCACCGGTGAGGGGGCTCGACTATGGCTACACCTTC
d_call: TRBD1
j_call: TRBJ1-2
clone_size: -
v_call: TRBV27

cdr3_aa: CAWRSSAGKSPRGQYF
cdr3_nt: TGTGCCTGGAGAAGCTCGGCAGGGAAGTCCCCCCGAGGGCAGTACTTC
d_call: -
j_call: TRBJ2-7
clone_size: once
v_call: TRBV30

cdr3_aa: CASSARDSSYEQYF
cdr3_nt: TGTGCCAGCAGCGCCCGGGACAGCTCCTACGAGCAGTACTTC
d_call: TRBD1
j_call: TRBJ2-7
clone_size: -
v_call: TRBV11-3

cdr3_aa: CASSLQQGDLTEAFF
cdr3_nt: TGCGCCAGCAGCTTGCAACAGGGGGATCTTACTGAAGCTTTCTTT
d_call: TRBD1
j_call: TRBJ1-1
clone_size: once
v_call: TRBV5-1

cdr3_aa: CASRGDRAKNIQYF
cdr3_nt: TGTGCCAGCAGAGGGGACAGAGCCAAAAACATTCAGTACTTC
d_call: TRBD1
j_call: TRBJ2-4
clone_size: -
v_call: TRBV2

cdr3_aa: CASSPPSRLAGFGEAFF
cdr3_nt: TGTGCCAGCTCACCCCCGTCTAGGTTAGCAGGGTTCGGTGAAGCTTTCTTT
d_call: -
j_call: TRBJ1-1
clone_size: -
v_call: TRBV18

cdr3_aa: CASSYSGGSTGEQFF
cdr3_nt: TGCGCCAGCAGCTATAGCGGGGGGTCGACCGGTGAGCAGTTCTTC
d_call: TRBD2
j_call: TRBJ2-1
clone_size: -
v_call: TRBV5-1

cdr3_aa: CASSQAPQGHEKLFF
cdr3_nt: TGCGCCAGCAGCCAAGCTCCCCAGGGGCATGAAAAACTGTTTTTT
d_call: -
j_call: TRBJ1-4
clone_size: -
v_call: TRBV4-3

cdr3_aa: CASSLARLGDEQYF
cdr3_nt: TGTGCCAGCAGCTTAGCCAGGTTAGGGGACGAGCAGTACTTC
d_call: -
j_call: TRBJ2-7
clone_size: few
v_call: TRBV11-3

cdr3_aa: CASSMWDSSYEQYF
cdr3_nt: TGTGCCAGCAGCATGTGGGACAGCTCCTACGAGCAGTACTTC
d_call: TRBD1
j_call: TRBJ2-7
clone_size: -
v_call: TRBV7-6

cdr3_aa: CASSAAQNIQYF
cdr3_nt: TGCGCCAGCTCCGCGGCCCAAAACATTCAGTACTTC
d_call: -
j_call: TRBJ2-4
clone_size: -
v_call: TRBV5-1

cdr3_aa: CASSQDWTGRYEQFF
cdr3_nt: TGCGCCAGCAGCCAAGATTGGACAGGTCGGTATGAGCAGTTCTTC
d_call: TRBD1
j_call: TRBJ2-1
clone_size: -
v_call: TRBV4-3

cdr3_aa: CASSGAGGYSPLHF
cdr3_nt: TGCGCCAGCAGCGGCGCGGGGGGATATTCACCCCTCCACTTT
d_call: -
j_call: TRBJ1-6
clone_size: few
v_call: TRBV5-1

cdr3_aa: CASSPGGTGWFTEAFF
cdr3_nt: TGTGCCAGCAGCCCAGGCGGGACAGGGTGGTTTACTGAAGCTTTCTTT
d_call: TRBD1
j_call: TRBJ1-1
clone_size: -
v_call: TRBV7-2

cdr3_aa: CASSGGFLAEGWVYGYTF
cdr3_nt: TGTGCCAGCAGCGGGGGGTTTTTGGCGGAGGGTTGGGTGTATGGCTACACCTTC
d_call: -
j_call: TRBJ1-2
clone_size: -
v_call: TRBV7-2

cdr3_aa: CASSSGQGFTGELFF
cdr3_nt: TGTGCCAGCAGTTCCGGACAGGGCTTTACCGGGGAGCTGTTTTTT
d_call: TRBD1
j_call: TRBJ2-2
clone_size: -
v_call: TRBV6-5

cdr3_aa: CASSSRWGQDNEQFF
cdr3_nt: TGTGCCAGCAGCTCTCGGTGGGGGCAGGACAATGAGCAGTTCTTC
d_call: -
j_call: TRBJ2-1
clone_size: -
v_call: TRBV7-9

cdr3_aa: CASSQDLGQGEDTQYF
cdr3_nt: TGCGCCAGCAGCCAAGATCTGGGACAGGGGGAGGATACGCAGTATTTT
d_call: TRBD1
j_call: TRBJ2-3
clone_size: few
v_call: TRBV4-1

cdr3_aa: CATAGVSNQPQHF
cdr3_nt: TGTGCCACCGCGGGGGTGAGCAATCAGCCCCAGCATTTT
d_call: -
j_call: TRBJ1-5
clone_size: -
v_call: TRBV6-1

cdr3_aa: CASSLDYTAYEQYF
cdr3_nt: TGTGCCAGCAGCTTAGATTACACCGCATACGAGCAGTACTTC
d_call: -
j_call: TRBJ2-7
clone_size: -
v_call: TRBV7-8

cdr3_aa: CASSPGLMNTEAFF
cdr3_nt: TGTGCCAGCAGCCCAGGACTGATGAACACTGAAGCTTTCTTT
d_call: -
j_call: TRBJ1-1
clone_size: -
v_call: TRBV7-9

cdr3_aa: CASRRQGVGNEQFF
cdr3_nt: TGTGCCAGCAGAAGACAGGGGGTGGGCAATGAGCAGTTCTTC
d_call: TRBD1
j_call: TRBJ2-1
clone_size: -
v_call: TRBV7-9

cdr3_aa: CAWNLGAQNQPQHF
cdr3_nt: TGTGCCTGGAATTTGGGGGCCCAAAATCAGCCCCAGCATTTT
d_call: -
j_call: TRBJ1-5
clone_size: -
v_call: TRBV30

cdr3_aa: CASSSSRTDSYNEQFF
cdr3_nt: TGTGCCAGCAGCTCGAGTAGGACAGACTCCTACAATGAGCAGTTCTTC
d_call: -
j_call: TRBJ2-1
clone_size: -
v_call: TRBV7-6

cdr3_aa: CASSLAGGLAGKETQYF
cdr3_nt: TGTGCCAGCAGCTTAGCGGGGGGACTAGCGGGGAAGGAGACCCAGTACTTC
d_call: TRBD2
j_call: TRBJ2-5
clone_size: -
v_call: TRBV7-6

cdr3_aa: CASSTLAGANGELFF
cdr3_nt: TGCGCCAGCAGCACCCTGGCGGGAGCGAACGGGGAGCTGTTTTTT
d_call: TRBD2
j_call: TRBJ2-2
clone_size: -
v_call: TRBV5-1

cdr3_aa: CASRRPGFQNTGELFF
cdr3_nt: TGTGCCAGCAGACGACCCGGGTTCCAAAACACCGGGGAGCTGTTTTTT
d_call: -
j_call: TRBJ2-2
clone_size: -
v_call: TRBV27

cdr3_aa: CASSPLRWKGYTF
cdr3_nt: TGTGCCAGCAGTCCTCTCAGGTGGAAAGGCTACACCTTC
d_call: -
j_call: TRBJ1-2
clone_size: -
v_call: TRBV6-5

cdr3_aa: CASSLYRDIYYEQYF
cdr3_nt: TGTGCCAGCAGCCTATACAGGGATATTTACTACGAGCAGTACTTC
d_call: -
j_call: TRBJ2-7
clone_size: -
v_call: TRBV11-2

cdr3_aa: CAISELDSYYGYTF
cdr3_nt: TGTGCCATCAGTGAGTTGGACAGTTACTATGGCTACACCTTC
d_call: -
j_call: TRBJ1-2
clone_size: -
v_call: TRBV10-3

cdr3_aa: CASSWTSGSYEQYF
cdr3_nt: TGCGCCAGCAGCTGGACTAGCGGGAGTTACGAGCAGTACTTC
d_call: TRBD2
j_call: TRBJ2-7
clone_size: -
v_call: TRBV5-1